The present T cell receptor beta chain was sequenced within a study of cytomegalovirus exposure and HLA in healthy donors. Study summary: Clustering assigned about 80% of the approximately 430 genotyped donors to the Caucasian-associated ancestry cluster.

General study points: It emerged from a later analysis that several of the most significant clusters appeared to be linked to common viral pathogens.

The PCR contained 60 Vbeta and 13 Jbeta primers. Clones were sequenced by immunoSEQ multiplex PCR, and TCRdb holds only the in-frame ones, with some missing. The sample data list 150,000 to 200,000 clones. Trimming removed 1 base from V and 1 base from J; junction bases left unmatched: 7. Germline values: CDR1 LNHDA, CDR2 SQIVND (reference sequence). The CDR3 runs 17 residues. As for this clone: The antigen is not known.

This rearrangement joins TRBV19 to TRBJ1-2, with 9 bases that match TRBD1. The sequence was obtained from a man aged 25-45 years in good health and CMV-seronegative. Sequenced: PBMCs. This chain's CDR3 is CASSIGTGALNNYGYTF. CDR3 in DNA: TGTGCCAGTAGTATAGGGACAGGGGCCCTAAATAACTATGGCTACACCTTC. Variable domain in full (rest from reference TRBV19 and TRBJ1-2): DGGITQSPKYLFRKEGQNVTLSCEQNLNHDAMYWYRQDPGQGLRLIYYSQIVNDFQKGDIAEGYSVSREKKESFPLTVTSAQKNPTAFYLCASSIGTGALNNYGYTFGSGTRLTVV.